The 21 T cell receptor beta chains given below trace back to one sample, sequenced in a study of control samples from healthy donors and cancer patients. Data came from immunoSEQ multiplex PCR; TCRdb stores just in-frame clones and leaves some out. The table lists some 140,000 clones, roughly 92% of them singletons. The sample consisted of blood. The receptors were gathered from a young man in good health.

J is TRBJ1-2 and V is TRBV30; TRBD1 aligns across 8 bases. The CDR3 consists of 13 residues. V lost 3 bases, J lost 3 bases, and 3 bases stayed unmatched. Germline CDR1 GTSNPN, CDR2 SVGIG (reference sequence). Here the CDR3 DNA reads TGTGCCTGGAGGGGGGACAGGCACTATGGCTACACCTTC. Amino acid sequence: CAWRGDRHYGYTF.

The chain uses TRBV5-4 and TRBJ1-1; D is uncertain. Trimming removed 1 base at V and 12 bases at J, with 16 bases between. Germline V gene lookup returns CDR1 SGHNT and CDR2 YYREEE (reference sequence). This CDR3 contains 13 residues. CDR3 region: CASSLKGVKVTFF. As DNA, the CDR3 is TGTGCCAGCAGCTTGAAAGGAGTGAAGGTAACTTTCTTT.

The CDR3 nucleotides are TGTGCCAGCAGAAGGTCGCTGGACAGGACTCTACTTGGCTACACCTTC. Protein product: CASRRSLDRTLLGYTF. The chain is built from TRBV28 and TRBJ1-2, with 7 nucleotides matching TRBD1. The CDR3 runs to 16 residues. Germline lookup yields CDR1 MDHEN and CDR2 SYDVKM. V lost 6 bases and J lost 7; bases outside the gene matches: 17.

The V gene is TRBV3-1 (or the pseudogene TRBV3-2), the J gene TRBJ1-1; TRBD1 agrees at 7 bases. The CDR3 is made up of 13 amino acids. V was pared by 7 bases and J by 1 base, with 3 bases of the junction left unmatched. The V gene's germline CDR1 is LGHDT and CDR2 YNNKEL (reference sequence). CDR3 amino acids: CASTQGENTEAFF. The DNA for the CDR3 is TGTGCCAGCACGCAGGGGGAGAACACTGAAGCTTTCTTT.

This sequence joins TRBV5-1 and TRBJ1-5; D is unclear. V was trimmed by 0 bases and J by 11 bases, leaving 18 bases between them. The CDR3 consists of 15 residues. Looked up from germline, CDR1 is SGHRS and CDR2 is YFSETQ. CDR3 loop: CASSLDSGAGRAQHF. In DNA, the CDR3 is TGCGCCAGCAGCTTGGATTCGGGCGCTGGGCGAGCCCAGCATTTT.

This rearrangement joins TRBV11-2 to TRBJ2-7, with 7 bases identical to TRBD2. The CDR3 is 15 amino acids. The V gene's germline CDR1 is SGHAT and CDR2 FQNNGV. V lost 5 bases and J lost 3; bases outside the gene matches: 10. CDR3 in DNA: TGTGCCAGCAGCCTAGCCCCTAGCGGCAACTACGAGCAGTACTTC. It encodes CASSLAPSGNYEQYF.

This sequence joins TRBV28 and TRBJ1-1; maybe TRBD1 (5 bases). The length of the CDR3 is 14 residues. V dropped 1 base and J dropped 4 bases, with 10 bases sitting between them. In germline, CDR1 is MDHEN, CDR2 SYDVKM. DNA of the CDR3: TGTGCCAGCAGTTTATTGAAGGGGAGCACTGAAGCTTTCTTT. Its translation is CASSLLKGSTEAFF.

The chain combines TRBV18 with TRBJ1-3; D unclear. The CDR3 runs 14 residues. The V end lost 3 bases, the J end lost 0 bases, and 6 bases lay between the germline ends. In germline, CDR1 is KGHSH, CDR2 LQKENI. DNA of the CDR3: TGTGCCAGCTCACCTGTCGGCTCTGGAAACACCATATATTTT. It specifies CASSPVGSGNTIYF.

The chain joins TRBV27 to TRBJ2-2, with 13 nucleotides matching TRBD2. The length of the CDR3 is 18 residues. The V segment lost 5 bases and the J segment 4 bases; nucleotides outside the gene matches: 10. Germline loops: CDR1 MNHEY, CDR2 SMNVEV (reference sequence). The chain's CDR3 is CASSHPGTSGIITGELFF. CDR3 in DNA: TGTGCCAGCAGTCACCCAGGGACTAGCGGGATCATCACCGGGGAGCTGTTTTTT.

The rearrangement joins TRBV27 to TRBJ2-1; D not resolved. The CDR3 is made up of 12 amino acids. V lost 10 bases and J lost 3, with 10 bases in between. Germline CDR1 MNHEY, CDR2 SMNVEV (reference sequence). The CDR3 reads CATSDGYNEQFF. DNA for the CDR3: TGTGCCACCTCGGACGGCTACAATGAGCAGTTCTTC.

The J gene is TRBJ2-7, the V gene TRBV10-3, with D possibly being TRBD1 or TRBD2 (5 bases each). With 4 bases removed from V and 2 bases from J, the gap between germline ends came to 12 bases. From germline, CDR1 is ENHRY and CDR2 SYGVKD. There are 14 residues in the CDR3. The CDR3, as DNA: TGTGCCATCAGTGTACTCGGGACGACCTACGAGCAGTACTTC. Protein sequence: CAISVLGTTYEQYF.

The chain employs TRBV6-1 and TRBJ2-1, with D tentatively TRBD2 (6 bases). V was pared by 1 base and J by 7 bases, with 17 bases between. From germline, CDR1 is MNHNS and CDR2 SASEGT. CDR3 length: 16 residues. The CDR3 DNA follows: TGTGCCAGCAGTGAAGAGGCCGGACGGGGGTCTAATGAGCAGTTCTTC. Its translation: CASSEEAGRGSNEQFF.

The genes are TRBV30 and TRBJ1-6; tentative D call: TRBD1 (6 bases). Germline-derived CDR1 and CDR2 are GTSNPN and SVGIG (reference sequence). The CDR3 totals 13 residues. The V gene lost 4 bases and the J gene lost 9 bases, with 13 bases spanning the gap. The CDR3 sequence: CAWTEGGLSPLHF. CDR3 bases: TGTGCCTGGACCGAGGGGGGTCTTTCACCCCTCCACTTT. The whole variable domain, filled in from reference TRBV30 and TRBJ1-6, reads SQTIHQWPATLVQPVGSPLSLECTVEGTSNPNLYWYRQAAGRGLQLLFYSVGIGQISSEVPQNLSASRPQDRQFILSSKKLLLSDSGFYLCAWTEGGLSPLHFGNGTRLTVT.

The gene calls are TRBV10-2 and TRBJ1-2; D possibly corresponds to TRBD1 (5 bases). Germline V gene sequence: CDR1 WSHSY, CDR2 SAAADI. V was clipped by 3 bases and J by 7 bases, with 15 bases between them. The CDR3 is 14 amino acids. The CDR3 spells CASSDWGKKPGYTF. The CDR3 coding sequence is TGCGCCAGCAGTGATTGGGGGAAAAAACCTGGCTACACCTTC.

The chain has TRBV14 and TRBJ2-5; D not certain. The CDR3 is made up of 14 amino acids. The V and J ends lost 0 bases and 2 bases respectively, with 7 bases between them. Germline CDR1 reads SGHDN; CDR2 reads FVKESK. CDR3 protein: CASSQEGLQETQYF. For the CDR3, the DNA is TGTGCCAGCAGCCAAGAGGGATTACAAGAGACCCAGTACTTC.

This clone was detected only a few times. The chain employs TRBV3-1 (or the pseudogene TRBV3-2) and TRBJ1-6; TRBD1 agrees at 7 bases. The CDR3 is 17 amino acids. The J segment lost 7 bases and the V segment lost 2 bases, leaving 11 bases of the junction unmatched. Germline V CDR1 and CDR2: LGHDT, YNNKEL (reference sequence). The CDR3 sequence is CASSQPLTGTRNSPLHF. The CDR3 nucleotides read TGTGCCAGCAGCCAACCGTTGACAGGGACTCGGAATTCACCCCTCCACTTT.

The V call is TRBV28, the J call TRBJ2-1; D might be TRBD2 (6 bases). This CDR3 has 16 residues. In germline, CDR1 is MDHEN, CDR2 SYDVKM. V lost 7 bases, J lost 3 bases, and 19 bases lay in between. CDR3 sequence: CASIPVEGFVYNEQFF. In nucleotides, the CDR3 is TGTGCCAGCATCCCGGTGGAGGGGTTTGTCTACAATGAGCAGTTCTTC.

The V and J genes are TRBV4-1 and TRBJ1-4; D uncertain. The CDR3 runs 13 residues. With 5 bases removed from V and 7 bases from J, the gap between germline ends came to 11 bases. Germline V CDR1 and CDR2: MGHRA, YSYEKL. CDR3 in DNA: TGCGCCAGCAGCGTACATCCTAGTGAAAAACTGTTTTTT. It codes for CASSVHPSEKLFF.

J is TRBJ1-3 and V is TRBV10-3; no reliable D call. Trimming took off 2 bases at V and 4 bases at J, with 9 bases between the two ends. The germline gives CDR1 ENHRY, CDR2 SYGVKD. CDR3 length: 14 residues. The CDR3 DNA is TGTGCCATCAGTGAGGGACTATCCGGAAACACCATATATTTT. It encodes CAISEGLSGNTIYF.

The chain links TRBV27 to TRBJ1-6; possibly TRBD1 for D (5 bases). The V end was cut by 5 bases, the J end by 6 bases, with 20 bases between. This CDR3 has 17 amino acids. CDR1 is MNHEY and CDR2 is SMNVEV in the germline V gene (reference sequence). In DNA form, the CDR3 reads TGTGCCAGCAGTAGGTTTTCAGGGAAAGTTCGTAATTCACCCCTCCACTTT. Protein product: CASSRFSGKVRNSPLHF.

The chain uses TRBV18 and TRBJ1-6; no clear D. The CDR3 totals 12 residues. Between the trimmed V and J ends, which lost 3 bases and 7 bases, there was a span of 4 bases. Looked up from germline, CDR1 is KGHSH and CDR2 is LQKENI. The CDR3 region has the DNA TGTGCCAGCTCACCGTCCAATTCACCCCTCCACTTT. Its translation: CASSPSNSPLHF.